The sequence of this T cell receptor (beta chain) was determined in a study of response to subunit inactivated influenza vaccine. TCRdb independently ran MiXCR on the RT-PCR reads; one entry per CDR3 protein. The sample holds hundreds of thousands of distinct CDR3 sequences; 15% to 17% are singletons and the top ten take around 10%. With respect to this clonotype: The antigen remains undetermined.

Study observations and caveats: It was the authors' suggestion that each seasonal influenza vaccination recruits few new T cells.

The source material was PBMCs from blood, sampled 12 days after vaccination. This sequence originates from a man in his forties or fifties who received an inactivated influenza vaccine.

The CDR3 here is CASLPGQGTYEQYF. CDR3 DNA sequence: TGTGCCAGCCTACCGGGACAGGGCACCTACGAGCAGTACTTC. V is TRBV6-1 and J is TRBJ2-7; 9 bases are a match to TRBD1. The CDR3 is 14 residues long. V shed 8 bases, J shed 2 bases, and the junction held 7 bases outside the gene matches. Germline CDR1 is MNHNS and CDR2 is SASEGT.